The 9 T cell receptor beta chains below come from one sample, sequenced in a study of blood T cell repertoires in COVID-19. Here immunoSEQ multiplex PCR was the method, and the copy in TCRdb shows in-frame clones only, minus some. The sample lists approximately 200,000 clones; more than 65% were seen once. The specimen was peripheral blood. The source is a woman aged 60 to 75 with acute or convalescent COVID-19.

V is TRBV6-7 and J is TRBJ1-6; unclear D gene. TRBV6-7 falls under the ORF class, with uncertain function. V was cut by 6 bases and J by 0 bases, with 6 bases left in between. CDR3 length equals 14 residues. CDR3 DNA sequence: TGTGCCAGCAGGCCGAGCTCCTATAATTCACCCCTCCACTTT. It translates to CASRPSSYNSPLHF.

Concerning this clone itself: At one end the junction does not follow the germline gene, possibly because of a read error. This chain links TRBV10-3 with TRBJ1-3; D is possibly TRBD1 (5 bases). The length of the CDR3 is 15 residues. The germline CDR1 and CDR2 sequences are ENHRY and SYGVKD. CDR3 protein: CAISVLGGAGNTIYF. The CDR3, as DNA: TGTGCCATCAGTGTCCTCGGGGGAGCGGGAAATACCATATATTTT.

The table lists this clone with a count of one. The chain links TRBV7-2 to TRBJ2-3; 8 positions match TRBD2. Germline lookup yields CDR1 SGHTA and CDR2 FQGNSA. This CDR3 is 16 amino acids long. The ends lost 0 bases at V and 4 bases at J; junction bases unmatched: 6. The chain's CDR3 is CASSLAGTSASDTQYF. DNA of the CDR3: TGTGCCAGCAGCTTAGCAGGGACTAGTGCCTCAGATACGCAGTATTTT.

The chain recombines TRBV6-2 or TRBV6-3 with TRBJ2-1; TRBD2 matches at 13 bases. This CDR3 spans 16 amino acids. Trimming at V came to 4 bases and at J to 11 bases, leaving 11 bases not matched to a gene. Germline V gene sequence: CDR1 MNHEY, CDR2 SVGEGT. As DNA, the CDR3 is TGTGCCAGCAGTTTTAATAGGACTAGCGGGGGTAAGAAGCAGTTCTTC. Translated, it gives CASSFNRTSGGKKQFF.

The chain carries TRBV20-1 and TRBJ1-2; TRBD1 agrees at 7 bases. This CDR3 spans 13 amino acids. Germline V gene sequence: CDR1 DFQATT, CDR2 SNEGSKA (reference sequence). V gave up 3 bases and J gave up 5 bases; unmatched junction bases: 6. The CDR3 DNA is TGCAGTGCTAGTAAAGGGGGCGGATATGGCTACACCTTC. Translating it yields CSASKGGGYGYTF.

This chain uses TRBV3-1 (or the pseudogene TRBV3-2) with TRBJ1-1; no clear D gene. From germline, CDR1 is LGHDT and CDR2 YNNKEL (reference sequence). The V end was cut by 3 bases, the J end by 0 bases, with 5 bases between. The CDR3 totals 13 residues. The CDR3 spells CASSQGLNTEAFF. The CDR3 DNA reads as TGTGCCAGCAGCCAGGGCCTGAACACTGAAGCTTTCTTT.

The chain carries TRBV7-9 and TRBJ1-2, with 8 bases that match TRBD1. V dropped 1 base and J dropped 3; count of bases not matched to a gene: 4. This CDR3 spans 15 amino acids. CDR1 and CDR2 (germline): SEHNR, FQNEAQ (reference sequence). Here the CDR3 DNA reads TGTGCCAGCAGCTTAGGAGCAGGGGGCGACTATGGCTACACCTTC. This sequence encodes CASSLGAGGDYGYTF.

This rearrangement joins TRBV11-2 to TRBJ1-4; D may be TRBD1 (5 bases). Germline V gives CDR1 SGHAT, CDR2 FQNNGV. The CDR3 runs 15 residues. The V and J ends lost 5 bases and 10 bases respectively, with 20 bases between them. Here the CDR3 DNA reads TGTGCCAGCAGCGTCGACGTGGCCGTCGGGGGAAAACTGTTTTTT. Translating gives CASSVDVAVGGKLFF. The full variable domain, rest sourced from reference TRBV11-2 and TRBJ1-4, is EAGVAQSPRYKIIEKRQSVAFWCNPISGHATLYWYQQILGQGPKLLIQFQNNGVVDDSQLPKDRFSAERLKGVDSTLKIQPAKLEDSAVYLCASSVDVAVGGKLFFGSGTQLSVL.

CDR3 amino acids: CASTYYARGSSYNEQFF. DNA for the CDR3: TGCGCCAGCACCTATTATGCCCGGGGGAGCTCCTACAATGAGCAGTTCTTC. V gene TRBV4-1 combines with J gene TRBJ2-1, with D possibly TRBD2 on 6 matching bases. The CDR3 loop spans 17 amino acids. Germline CDR1 reads MGHRA; CDR2 reads YSYEKL. Deletions cut 7 bases from V and 0 bases from J, with 19 bases between.